The clone carrying this TCR beta chain appeared many times. The sample belongs to a study of identical twins. The CDR3 loop spans 14 amino acids. From germline, CDR1 is SGHKS and CDR2 YYEKEE (reference sequence). The V end was cut by 5 bases, the J end by 5 bases, with 16 bases between. A universal primer site was created by template switching, with the cDNA bearing unique molecular identifiers. TCRdb reprocessed the 5' RACE reads via MiXCR and lists one record per CDR3 protein. The sample records about 430,000 distinct CDR3 sequences, approximately 18% being singletons. J is TRBJ1-1 and V is TRBV5-5, with D possibly TRBD1 on 5 matching bases. Sequences were obtained from naive T cells sorted from blood. This receptor was identified in a man in his fifties in good health. The CDR3 region is CASRSEPGGTEAFF. CDR3 DNA: TGTGCCAGCAGATCTGAACCGGGGGGGACTGAAGCTTTCTTT.